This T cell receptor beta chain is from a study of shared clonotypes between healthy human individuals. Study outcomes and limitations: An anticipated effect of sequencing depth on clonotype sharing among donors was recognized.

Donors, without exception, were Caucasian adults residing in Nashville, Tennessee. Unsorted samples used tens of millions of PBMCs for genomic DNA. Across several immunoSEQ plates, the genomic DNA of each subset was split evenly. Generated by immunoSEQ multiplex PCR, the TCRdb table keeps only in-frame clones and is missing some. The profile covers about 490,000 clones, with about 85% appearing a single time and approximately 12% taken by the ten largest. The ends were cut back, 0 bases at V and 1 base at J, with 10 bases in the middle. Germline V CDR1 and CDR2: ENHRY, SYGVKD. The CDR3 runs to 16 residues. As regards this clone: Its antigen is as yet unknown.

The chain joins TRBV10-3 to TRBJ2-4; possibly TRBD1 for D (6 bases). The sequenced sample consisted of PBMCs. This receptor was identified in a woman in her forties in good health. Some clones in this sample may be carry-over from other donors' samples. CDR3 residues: CAISESTGYAKNIQYF. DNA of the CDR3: TGTGCCATCAGTGAGTCGACAGGTTATGCCAAAAACATTCAGTACTTC.